This T cell receptor (beta chain) was documented in a study of blood T cell repertoires in COVID-19. At the level of the study: COVID-19 samples from acute and convalescent phases originated in the United States, Italy and Spain. Sample material is recorded as cDNA or gDNA derived from T cells, B-cell-depleted T cells, or PBMCs.

Those enrolled in Seattle joined during active infection and were followed longitudinally afterward. Germline V gene sequence: CDR1 LGHDT, CDR2 YNNKEL (reference sequence). This CDR3 region has 14 residues. The V gene end was trimmed by 4 bases and the J gene end by 3 bases; junction bases not matched to a gene: 5. Authors' methods: Nucleated cell counts were estimated from reference gene primer amplification. The data were produced by immunoSEQ multiplex PCR, yet TCRdb's version contains in-frame clones alone and is incomplete. That table supplies the V and J calls and clone size; D and trimming were determined from the DNA. Among a few hundred thousand clones listed, 80% to 90% were seen once.

The TCR was taken from a man younger than 35 with COVID-19, enrolled during active disease. Sequencing input: peripheral blood. The chain recombines TRBV3-1 (or the pseudogene TRBV3-2) with TRBJ2-7; 8 nucleotides align to TRBD2. CDR3 nucleotide sequence: TGTGCCAGCAGCCGCTCGGGGGGGATCTACGAGCAGTACTTC. Protein sequence: CASSRSGGIYEQYF.